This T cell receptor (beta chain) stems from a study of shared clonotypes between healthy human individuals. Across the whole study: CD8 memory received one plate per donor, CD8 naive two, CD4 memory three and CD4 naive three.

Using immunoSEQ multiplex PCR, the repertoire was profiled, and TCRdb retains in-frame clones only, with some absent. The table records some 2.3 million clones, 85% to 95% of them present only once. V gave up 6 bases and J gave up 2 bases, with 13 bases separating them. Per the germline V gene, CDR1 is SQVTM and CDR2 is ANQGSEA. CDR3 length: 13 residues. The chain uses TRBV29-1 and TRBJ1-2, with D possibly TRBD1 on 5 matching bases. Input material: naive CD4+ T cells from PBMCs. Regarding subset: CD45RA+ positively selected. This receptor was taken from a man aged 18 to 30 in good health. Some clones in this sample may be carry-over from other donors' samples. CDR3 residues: CSVVWGVNYGYTF. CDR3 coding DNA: TGCAGCGTCGTCTGGGGGGTAAACTATGGCTACACCTTC.